This T cell receptor (beta chain) comes out of a study of CD8 T cells in ankylosing spondylitis. Broader study findings: Made up of several highly homologous variants, a TCR beta motif appeared characteristic of ankylosing spondylitis blood. Enrichment of disease-linked clones was reportedly significant in matched ankylosing spondylitis synovial fluid.

The authors made TCR beta libraries by quantitative 5'-RACE with molecular barcodes. One entry per CDR3 protein results from TCRdb running MiXCR on the 5' RACE reads. The sample carries fewer than 550,000 distinct CDR3 sequences, roughly 5% recorded once. The table lists this clonotype with many counts. Antigen: not known. The receptor was derived from a male donor with ankylosing spondylitis. Source material: blood, either unsorted or a sorted T cell fraction (not recorded which).

The CDR3 DNA is TGTGCCAGCAGTCGTTCAGGGGGACAGGGGATCTCTGGAAACACCATATATTTT. Residues: CASSRSGGQGISGNTIYF. The chain couples TRBV6-1 to TRBJ1-3; 10 bases are a match to TRBD1. Germline V lookup: CDR1 MNHNS, CDR2 SASEGT. J lost 0 bases, V lost 5 bases, and 10 bases had no gene match. The CDR3 spans 18 residues.